Given below is one T cell receptor (beta chain) in context. Its target is not known. The repertoire was sequenced with immunoSEQ multiplex PCR; TCRdb's copy has only in-frame clones and lacks some. The top ten hold 9.5% to 15% of the sample, which has about 62,000 clones, 87% seen once. The data originate from a study of lymphopenia after photon versus proton radiotherapy. Study-level findings and limits: Relative stability marked proton patients; photon patients lost diversity and naive cells.

This CDR3 comprises 14 residues. V was trimmed by 1 base and J by 7 bases, leaving 13 bases between them. Germline values: CDR1 SEHNR, CDR2 FQNEAQ (reference sequence). The TCR originated in a man older than 75 with esophageal cancer. The chain combines TRBV7-9 with TRBJ2-5; weak D call: TRBD1 (6 bases). Sequencing used peripheral blood, obtained from a patient treated with proton-based radiotherapy. The CDR3 loop reads CASSLGGLVGTQYF. The CDR3 nucleotides are TGTGCCAGCAGCTTAGGGGGGCTAGTCGGGACCCAGTACTTC.